Given below is one T cell receptor beta chain in context. Its antigen is still unknown. Use of 60 Vbeta and 13 Jbeta primers characterized the PCR. Assay used: immunoSEQ multiplex PCR; TCRdb lists only in-frame clones, some missing. This table holds 110,000 or so clones, roughly four fifths found once. The data originate from a study of cytomegalovirus exposure and HLA in healthy donors. Study details: A preliminary data release comprised tens of millions of unique TCRs obtained from HLA-typed donors.

Trimming left V 4 bases short and J 0 bases short, with 4 bases between. The CDR3 is 14 residues long. CDR1 is MNHEY, CDR2 SVGAGI, per germline. Findings and limits, study-wide: In vitro work confirmed that a few CMV-associated chains recognize CMV antigens. Fewer than 20,000 TCR beta sequences were associated with HLA alleles at 0.05 false discovery rate in a later analysis.

The sample comprised PBMCs. This receptor was taken from a woman aged 18 to 35 in good health and CMV-seronegative. This sequence joins TRBV6-5 and TRBJ2-6; no definite D call. CDR3 bases: TGTGCCAGCAGTTCGGGCTCTGGGGCCAACGTCCTGACTTTC. Its protein product is CASSSGSGANVLTF.